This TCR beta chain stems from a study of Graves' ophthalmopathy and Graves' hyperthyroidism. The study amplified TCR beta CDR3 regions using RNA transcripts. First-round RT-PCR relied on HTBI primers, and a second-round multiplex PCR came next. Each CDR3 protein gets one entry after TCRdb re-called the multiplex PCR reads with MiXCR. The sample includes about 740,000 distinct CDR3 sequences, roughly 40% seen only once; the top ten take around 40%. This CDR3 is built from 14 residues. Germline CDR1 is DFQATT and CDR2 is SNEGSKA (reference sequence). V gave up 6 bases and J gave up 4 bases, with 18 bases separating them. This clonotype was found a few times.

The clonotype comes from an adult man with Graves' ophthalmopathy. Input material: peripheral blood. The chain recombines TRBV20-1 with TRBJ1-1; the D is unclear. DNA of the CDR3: TGCAGTGCCCTTTTGGGCAGCCGAGGCACTGAAGCTTTCTTT. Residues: CSALLGSRGTEAFF.